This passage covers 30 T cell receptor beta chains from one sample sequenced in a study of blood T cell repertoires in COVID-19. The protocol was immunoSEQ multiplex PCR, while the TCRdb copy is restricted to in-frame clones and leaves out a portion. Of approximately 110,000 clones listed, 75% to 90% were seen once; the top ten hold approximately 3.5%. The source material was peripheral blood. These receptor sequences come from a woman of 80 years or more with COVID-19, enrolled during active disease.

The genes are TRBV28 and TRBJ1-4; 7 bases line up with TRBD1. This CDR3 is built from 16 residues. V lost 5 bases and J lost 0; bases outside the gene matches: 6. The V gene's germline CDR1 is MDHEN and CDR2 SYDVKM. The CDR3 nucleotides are TGTGCCAGCAGTCCAGGGGGGTTCTCAACTAATGAAAAACTGTTTTTT. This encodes CASSPGGFSTNEKLFF.

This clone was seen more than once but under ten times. The CDR3 region is CASSLEQGSYGYTF. The CDR3 nucleotides are TGTGCCAGCAGCCTAGAACAGGGGAGCTATGGCTACACCTTC. This chain connects TRBV14 to TRBJ1-2, with 7 bases identical to TRBD1. The V gene end was trimmed by 4 bases and the J gene end by 4 bases; junction bases not matched to a gene: 6. There are 14 residues in the CDR3. From germline, CDR1 is SGHDN and CDR2 FVKESK.

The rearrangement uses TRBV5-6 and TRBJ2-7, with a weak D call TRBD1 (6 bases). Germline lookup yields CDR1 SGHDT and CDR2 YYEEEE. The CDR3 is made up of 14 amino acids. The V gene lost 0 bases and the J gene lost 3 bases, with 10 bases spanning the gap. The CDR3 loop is CASSLGQVYYEQYF. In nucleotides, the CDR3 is TGTGCCAGCAGCTTGGGACAGGTATACTACGAGCAGTACTTC.

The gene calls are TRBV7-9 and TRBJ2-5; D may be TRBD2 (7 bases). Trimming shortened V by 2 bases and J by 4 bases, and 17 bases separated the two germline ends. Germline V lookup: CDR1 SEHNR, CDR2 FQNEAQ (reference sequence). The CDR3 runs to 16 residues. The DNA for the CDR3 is TGTGCCAGCAGCTTAAAAGGGGGAGGGTTATCAGAGACCCAGTACTTC. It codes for CASSLKGGGLSETQYF.

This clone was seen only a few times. The CDR3 reads CASSRRGRQETQYF. CDR3 DNA: TGTGCCAGCAGCCGGAGGGGTAGGCAAGAGACCCAGTACTTC. This rearrangement joins TRBV3-1 (or the pseudogene TRBV3-2) to TRBJ2-5, with a weak D call TRBD2 (6 bases). The CDR3 totals 14 residues. Germline V gene sequence: CDR1 LGHDT, CDR2 YNNKEL (reference sequence). Between the trimmed V and J ends, which lost 4 bases and 2 bases, there was a span of 11 bases.

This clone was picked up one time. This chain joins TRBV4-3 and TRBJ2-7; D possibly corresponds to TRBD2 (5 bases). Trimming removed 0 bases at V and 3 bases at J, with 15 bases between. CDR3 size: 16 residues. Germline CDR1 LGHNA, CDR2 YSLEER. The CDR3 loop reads CASSQDRSRGNYEQYF. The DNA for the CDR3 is TGCGCCAGCAGCCAAGATCGGAGTAGAGGGAACTACGAGCAGTACTTC.

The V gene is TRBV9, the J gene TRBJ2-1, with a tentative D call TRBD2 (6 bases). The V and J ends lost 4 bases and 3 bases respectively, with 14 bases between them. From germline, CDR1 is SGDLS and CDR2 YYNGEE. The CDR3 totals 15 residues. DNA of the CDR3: TGTGCCAGCAGCCGAGCGGGTGGGGTCTACAATGAGCAGTTCTTC. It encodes CASSRAGGVYNEQFF.

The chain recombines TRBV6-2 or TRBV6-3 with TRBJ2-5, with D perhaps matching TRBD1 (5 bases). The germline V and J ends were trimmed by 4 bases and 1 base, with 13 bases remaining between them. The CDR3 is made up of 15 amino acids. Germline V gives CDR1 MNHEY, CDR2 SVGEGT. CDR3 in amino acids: CASSWGGEAQETQYF. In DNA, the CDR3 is TGTGCCAGCAGTTGGGGCGGAGAGGCCCAAGAGACCCAGTACTTC.

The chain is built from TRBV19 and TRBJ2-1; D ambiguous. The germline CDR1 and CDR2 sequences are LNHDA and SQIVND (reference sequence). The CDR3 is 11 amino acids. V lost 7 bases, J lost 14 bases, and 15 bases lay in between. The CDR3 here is CASKKNLREFF. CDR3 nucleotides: TGTGCCAGTAAAAAGAACCTTCGGGAGTTCTTC.

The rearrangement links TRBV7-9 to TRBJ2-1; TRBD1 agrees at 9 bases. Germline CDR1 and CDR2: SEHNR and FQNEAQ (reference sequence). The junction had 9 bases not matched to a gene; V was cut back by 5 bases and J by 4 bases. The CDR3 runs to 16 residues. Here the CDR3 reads CASSPPQGALYNEQFF. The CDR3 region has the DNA TGTGCCAGCAGCCCTCCACAGGGGGCTTTGTACAATGAGCAGTTCTTC. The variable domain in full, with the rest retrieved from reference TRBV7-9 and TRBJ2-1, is DTGVSQNPRHKITKRGQNVTFRCDPISEHNRLYWYRQTLGQGPEFLTYFQNEAQLEKSRLLSDRFSAERPKGSFSTLEIQRTEQGDSAMYLCASSPPQGALYNEQFFGPGTRLTVL.

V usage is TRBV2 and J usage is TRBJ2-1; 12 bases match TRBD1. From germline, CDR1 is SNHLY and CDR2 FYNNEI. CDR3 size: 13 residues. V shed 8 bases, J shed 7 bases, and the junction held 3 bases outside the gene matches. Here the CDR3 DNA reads TGTGCCAGCTCGGGACAGGGGGCAAATGAGCAGTTCTTC. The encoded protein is CASSGQGANEQFF. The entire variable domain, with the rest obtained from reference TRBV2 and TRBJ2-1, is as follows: EPEVTQTPSHQVTQMGQEVILRCVPISNHLYFYWYRQILGQKVEFLVSFYNNEISEKSEIFDDQFSVERPDGSNFTLKIRSTKLEDSAMYFCASSGQGANEQFFGPGTRLTVL.

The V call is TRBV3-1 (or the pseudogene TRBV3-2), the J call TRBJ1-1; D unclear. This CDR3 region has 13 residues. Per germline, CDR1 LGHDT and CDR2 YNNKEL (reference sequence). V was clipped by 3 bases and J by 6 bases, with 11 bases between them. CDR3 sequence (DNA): TGTGCCAGCAGCCAGGGGAGTCGTGCTGAAGCTTTCTTT. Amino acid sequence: CASSQGSRAEAFF.

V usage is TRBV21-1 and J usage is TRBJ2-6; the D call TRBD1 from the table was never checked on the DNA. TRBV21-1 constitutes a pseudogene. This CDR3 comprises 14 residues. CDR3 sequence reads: CASRSGTGANVLTF. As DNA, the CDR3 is TGTGCCAGCAGGTCAGGGACTGGGGCCAACGTCCTGACTTTC.

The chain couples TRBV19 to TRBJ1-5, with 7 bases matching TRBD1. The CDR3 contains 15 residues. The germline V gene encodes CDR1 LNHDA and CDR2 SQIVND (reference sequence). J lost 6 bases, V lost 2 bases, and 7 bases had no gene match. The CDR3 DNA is TGTGCCAGTAGTATAATCGACAGGGCTGGTCAGCCCCAGCATTTT. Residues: CASSIIDRAGQPQHF.

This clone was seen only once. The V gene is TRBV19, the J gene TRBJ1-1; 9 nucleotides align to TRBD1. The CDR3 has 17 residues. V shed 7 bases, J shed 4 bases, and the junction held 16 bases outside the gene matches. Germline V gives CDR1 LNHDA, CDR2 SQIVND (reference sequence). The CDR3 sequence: CASTQPGTGFSRTEAFF. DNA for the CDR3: TGTGCCAGTACCCAACCAGGGACAGGGTTTTCGCGCACTGAAGCTTTCTTT.

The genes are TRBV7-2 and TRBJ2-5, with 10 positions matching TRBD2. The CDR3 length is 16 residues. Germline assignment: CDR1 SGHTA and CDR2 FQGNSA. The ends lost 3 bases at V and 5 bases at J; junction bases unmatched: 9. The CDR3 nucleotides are TGTGCCAGCAGCTTCTCCGGGACTAGCGTTCTGGAGACCCAGTACTTC. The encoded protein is CASSFSGTSVLETQYF.

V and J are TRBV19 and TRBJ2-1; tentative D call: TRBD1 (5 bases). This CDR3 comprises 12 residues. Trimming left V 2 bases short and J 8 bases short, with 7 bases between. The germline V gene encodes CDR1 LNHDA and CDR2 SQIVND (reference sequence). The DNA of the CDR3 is TGTGCCAGTAGTATACTCAGGGATGAGCAGTTCTTC. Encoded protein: CASSILRDEQFF.

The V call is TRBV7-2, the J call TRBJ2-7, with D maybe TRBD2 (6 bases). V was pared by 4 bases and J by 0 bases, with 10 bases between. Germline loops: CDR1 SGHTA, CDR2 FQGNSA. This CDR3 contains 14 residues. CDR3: CASSSGLNSYEQYF. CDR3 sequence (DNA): TGTGCCAGCAGCTCGGGACTCAACTCCTACGAGCAGTACTTC.

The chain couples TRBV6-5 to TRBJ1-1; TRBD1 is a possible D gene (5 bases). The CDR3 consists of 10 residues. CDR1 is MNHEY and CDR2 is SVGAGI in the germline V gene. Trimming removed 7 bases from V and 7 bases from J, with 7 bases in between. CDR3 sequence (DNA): TGTGCCAGCACGGGGGATGAAGCTTTCTTT. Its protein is CASTGDEAFF.

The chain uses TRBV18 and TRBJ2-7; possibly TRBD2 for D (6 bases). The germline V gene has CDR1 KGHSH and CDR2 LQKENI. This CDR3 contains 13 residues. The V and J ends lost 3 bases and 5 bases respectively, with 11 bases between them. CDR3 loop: CASSPRGIDEQYF. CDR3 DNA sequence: TGTGCCAGCTCACCGCGGGGTATCGACGAGCAGTACTTC.

This chain's CDR3 is CAMRTSGTDGEQYF. The CDR3 bases are TGTGCCATGAGGACTAGCGGGACGGATGGCGAGCAGTACTTC. This rearrangement joins TRBV10-3 to TRBJ2-7; the match to TRBD2 covers 12 bases. The ends lost 9 bases at V and 6 bases at J; junction bases unmatched: 9. The CDR3 runs 14 residues. CDR1 is ENHRY and CDR2 is SYGVKD in the germline V gene.

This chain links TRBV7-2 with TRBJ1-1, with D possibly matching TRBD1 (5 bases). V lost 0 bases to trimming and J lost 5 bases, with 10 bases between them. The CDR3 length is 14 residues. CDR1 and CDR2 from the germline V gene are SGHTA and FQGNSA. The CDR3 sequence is CASSLAPTGTEAFF. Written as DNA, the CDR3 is TGTGCCAGCAGCTTAGCCCCCACAGGTACTGAAGCTTTCTTT. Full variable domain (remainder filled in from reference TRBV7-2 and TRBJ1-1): GAGVSQSPSNKVTEKGKDVELRCDPISGHTALYWYRQSLGQGLEFLIYFQGNSAPDKSGLPSDRFSAERTGGSVSTLTIQRTQQEDSAVYLCASSLAPTGTEAFFGQGTRLTVV.

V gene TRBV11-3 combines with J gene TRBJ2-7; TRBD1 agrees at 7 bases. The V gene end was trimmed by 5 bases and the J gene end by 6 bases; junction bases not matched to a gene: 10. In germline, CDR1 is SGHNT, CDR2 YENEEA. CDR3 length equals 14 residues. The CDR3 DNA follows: TGTGCCAGCAGCCCAGGACAGGTCGCGGGCGAGCAGTACTTC. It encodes CASSPGQVAGEQYF. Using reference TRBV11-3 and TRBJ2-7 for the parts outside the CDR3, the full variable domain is EAGVVQSPRYKIIEKKQPVAFWCNPISGHNTLYWYLQNLGQGPELLIRYENEEAVDDSQLPKDRFSAERLKGVDSTLKIQPAELGDSAVYLCASSPGQVAGEQYFGPGTRLTVT.

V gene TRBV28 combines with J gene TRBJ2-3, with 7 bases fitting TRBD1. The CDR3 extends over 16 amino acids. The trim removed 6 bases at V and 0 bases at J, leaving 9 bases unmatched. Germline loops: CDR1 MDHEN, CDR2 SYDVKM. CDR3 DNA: TGTGCCAGCAGCTTACAGGGGATCTCTAGCACAGATACGCAGTATTTT. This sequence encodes CASSLQGISSTDTQYF.

CDR3 coding DNA: TGTGCCAGCAGTTCCCAGCGGTTCTCCTACAATGAGCAGTTCTTC. Translation gives CASSSQRFSYNEQFF. This chain connects TRBV28 to TRBJ2-1; possible D gene TRBD2, 5 bases. CDR1 is MDHEN, CDR2 SYDVKM, per germline. V lost 4 bases to trimming and J lost 0 bases, with 10 bases between them. The CDR3 runs to 15 residues.

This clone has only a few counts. CDR3 in DNA: TGTGCCAGCAGCTCGACAGGGTCGCCGTGGGGAGCTTTCTTT. Protein: CASSSTGSPWGAFF. The chain links TRBV7-9 to TRBJ1-1; 7 bases are shared with TRBD1. Germline CDR1 and CDR2: SEHNR and FQNEAQ (reference sequence). CDR3 length: 14 amino acids. V trimming: 4 bases; J trimming: 10 bases; junction bases outside the gene matches: 12.

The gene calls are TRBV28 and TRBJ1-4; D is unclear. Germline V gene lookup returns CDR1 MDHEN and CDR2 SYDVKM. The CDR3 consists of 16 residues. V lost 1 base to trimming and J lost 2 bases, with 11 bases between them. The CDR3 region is CASSLSLSGTNEKLFF. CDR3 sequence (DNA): TGTGCCAGCAGTTTATCATTATCCGGGACTAATGAAAAACTGTTTTTT.

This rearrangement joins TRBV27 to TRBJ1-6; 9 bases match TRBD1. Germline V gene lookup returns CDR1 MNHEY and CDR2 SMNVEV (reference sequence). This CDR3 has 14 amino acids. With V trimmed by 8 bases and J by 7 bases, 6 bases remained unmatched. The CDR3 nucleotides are TGTGCCAGCGCCCGGGACAGGGAAAATTCACCCCTCCACTTT. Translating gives CASARDRENSPLHF.

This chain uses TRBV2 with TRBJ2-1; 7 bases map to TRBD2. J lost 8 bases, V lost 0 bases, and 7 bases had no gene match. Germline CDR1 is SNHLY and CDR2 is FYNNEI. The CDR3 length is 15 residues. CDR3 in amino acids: CASSEAPSAGDEQFF. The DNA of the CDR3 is TGTGCCAGCAGTGAAGCCCCTAGCGCGGGGGATGAGCAGTTCTTC.

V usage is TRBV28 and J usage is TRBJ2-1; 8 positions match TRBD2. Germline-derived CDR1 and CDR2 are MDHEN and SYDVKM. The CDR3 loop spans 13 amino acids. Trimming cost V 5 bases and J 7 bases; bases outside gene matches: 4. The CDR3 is CASSRTSGNEQFF. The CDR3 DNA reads TGTGCCAGCAGTAGAACTAGCGGAAATGAGCAGTTCTTC.